This T cell receptor (beta chain) stems from a study of OX40 agonist ivuxolimab in advanced cancers. Measured with immunoSEQ multiplex PCR; TCRdb has only the in-frame clones, and not every one. The data contain roughly 26,000 clones, approximately 85% of them singletons. A few counts support this clone. Germline V gives CDR1 ENHRY, CDR2 SYGVKD. V was shortened by 7 bases and J by 12 bases, with 19 bases between the two germline ends. CDR3 length: 13 residues. The receptor was derived from an adult with an advanced solid tumor such as melanoma, head and neck, liver or kidney cancer. The material was CD4+ or CD8+ T cells sorted from blood, obtained in a trial of the OX40 agonist ivuxolimab. This rearrangement joins TRBV10-3 to TRBJ2-1; tentative D call: TRBD1 (6 bases). The CDR3 DNA follows: TGTGCCATCACAGACTCGAGACAGGAAGGGCAGTTCTTC. The encoded protein is CAITDSRQEGQFF.